Sequencing of this T cell receptor beta chain was carried out in a study of blood T cell repertoires in COVID-19. Per the original methods: By means of reference gene primer amplification, nucleated cell counts were estimated. TCRdb keeps only in-frame clones here, not all; method: immunoSEQ multiplex PCR. The V and J calls and clone size are taken from that table; D and trimming were inferred from the DNA. This table has around 62,000 clones, approximately 88% appearing once. V lost 6 bases to trimming and J lost 5 bases; unmatched junction nucleotides: 12. Germline CDR1 SGHNT, CDR2 YYREEE (reference sequence). The CDR3 is 15 residues long.

The source is a man aged 50-60 years with active COVID-19. The chain links TRBV5-4 to TRBJ1-1, with TRBD1 identical over 8 bases. The sequenced sample consisted of peripheral blood. CDR3 DNA: TGTGCCAGCAACAAACAGGGGGAATATGAGACTGAAGCTTTCTTT. Protein: CASNKQGEYETEAFF.